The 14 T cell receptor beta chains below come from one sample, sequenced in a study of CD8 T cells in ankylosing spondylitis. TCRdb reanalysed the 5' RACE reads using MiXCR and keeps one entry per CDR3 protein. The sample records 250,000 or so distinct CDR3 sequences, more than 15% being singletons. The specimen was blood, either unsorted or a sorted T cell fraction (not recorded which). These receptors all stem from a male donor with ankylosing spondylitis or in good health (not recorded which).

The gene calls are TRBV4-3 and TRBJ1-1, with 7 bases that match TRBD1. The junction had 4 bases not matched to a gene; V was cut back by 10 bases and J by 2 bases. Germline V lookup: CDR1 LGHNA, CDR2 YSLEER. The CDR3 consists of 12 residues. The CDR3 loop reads CATTGSNTEAFF. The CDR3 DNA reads TGCGCCACGACAGGGTCCAACACTGAAGCTTTCTTT.

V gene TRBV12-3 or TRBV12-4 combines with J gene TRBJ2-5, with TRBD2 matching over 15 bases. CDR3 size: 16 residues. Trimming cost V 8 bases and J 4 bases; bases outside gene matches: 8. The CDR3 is CASGNLGLAGGETQYF. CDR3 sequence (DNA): TGTGCCAGCGGAAATTTGGGACTAGCGGGAGGAGAGACCCAGTACTTC.

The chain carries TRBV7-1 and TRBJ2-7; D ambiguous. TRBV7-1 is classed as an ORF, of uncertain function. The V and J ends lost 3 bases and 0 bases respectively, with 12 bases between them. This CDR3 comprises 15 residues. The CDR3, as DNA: TGTGCCAGCAGCTCCGACGGACGGAGCTCCTACGAGCAGTACTTC. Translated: CASSSDGRSSYEQYF.

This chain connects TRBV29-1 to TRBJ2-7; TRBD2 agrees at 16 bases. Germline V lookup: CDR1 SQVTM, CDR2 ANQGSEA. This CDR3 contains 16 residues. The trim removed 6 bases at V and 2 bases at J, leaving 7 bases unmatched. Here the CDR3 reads CSVFGTSGRVAYEQYF. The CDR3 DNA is TGCAGCGTCTTCGGGACTAGCGGGAGGGTGGCCTACGAGCAGTACTTC.

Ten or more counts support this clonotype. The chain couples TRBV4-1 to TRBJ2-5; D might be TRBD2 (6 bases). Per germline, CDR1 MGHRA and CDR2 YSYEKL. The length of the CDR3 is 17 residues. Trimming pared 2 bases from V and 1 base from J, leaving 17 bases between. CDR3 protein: CASSQFQGGILQETQYF. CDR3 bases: TGCGCCAGCAGCCAATTTCAAGGCGGGATCCTCCAAGAGACCCAGTACTTC.

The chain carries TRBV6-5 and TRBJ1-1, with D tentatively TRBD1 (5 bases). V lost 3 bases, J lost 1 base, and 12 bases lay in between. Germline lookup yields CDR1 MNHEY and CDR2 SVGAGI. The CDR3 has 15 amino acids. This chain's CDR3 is CASSYSGQGNTEAFF. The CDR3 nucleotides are TGTGCCAGCAGTTATTCCGGCCAGGGGAACACTGAAGCTTTCTTT.

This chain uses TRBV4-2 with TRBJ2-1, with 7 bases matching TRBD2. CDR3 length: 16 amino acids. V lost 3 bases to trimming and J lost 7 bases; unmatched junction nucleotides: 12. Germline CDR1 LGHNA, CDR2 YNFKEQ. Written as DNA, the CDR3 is TGTGCCAGCAGCCAGGGTGGGGGAGGGCTAGGTAATGAGCAGTTCTTC. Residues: CASSQGGGGLGNEQFF.

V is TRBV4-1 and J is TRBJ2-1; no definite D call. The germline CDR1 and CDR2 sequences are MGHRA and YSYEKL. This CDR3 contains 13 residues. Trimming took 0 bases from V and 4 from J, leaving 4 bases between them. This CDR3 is CASSQEVYNEQFF. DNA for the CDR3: TGCGCCAGCAGCCAAGAGGTTTACAATGAGCAGTTCTTC.

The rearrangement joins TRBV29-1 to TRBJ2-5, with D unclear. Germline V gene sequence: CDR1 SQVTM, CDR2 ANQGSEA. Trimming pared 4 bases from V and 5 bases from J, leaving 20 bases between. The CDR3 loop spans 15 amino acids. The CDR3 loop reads CSVVKSSPSVETQYF. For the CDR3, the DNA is TGCAGCGTTGTAAAGTCCTCCCCAAGTGTGGAGACCCAGTACTTC.

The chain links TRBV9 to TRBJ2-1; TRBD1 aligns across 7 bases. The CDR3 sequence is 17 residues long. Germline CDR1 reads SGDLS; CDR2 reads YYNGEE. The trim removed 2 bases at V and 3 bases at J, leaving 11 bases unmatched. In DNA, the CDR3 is TGTGCCAGCAGCGTCAGTCGTCAGGGGGACCTCTACAATGAGCAGTTCTTC. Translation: CASSVSRQGDLYNEQFF.

CDR3 nucleotides: TGTGCCAGCAGCGTAGTCAGCGGGAGATACACAGATACGCAGTATTTT. Protein sequence: CASSVVSGRYTDTQYF. V usage is TRBV9 and J usage is TRBJ2-3; TRBD2 matches 8 bases. Losses at the gene ends were 0 bases for V and 2 bases for J; bases not matched to a gene: 5. This CDR3 has 16 amino acids. CDR1 and CDR2 (germline): SGDLS, YYNGEE.

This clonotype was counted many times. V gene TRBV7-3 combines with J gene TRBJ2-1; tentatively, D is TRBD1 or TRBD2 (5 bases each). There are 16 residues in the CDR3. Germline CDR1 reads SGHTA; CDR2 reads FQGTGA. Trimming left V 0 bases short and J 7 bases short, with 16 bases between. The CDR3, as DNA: TGTGCCAGCAGCTTAACGCCCGGGACCGCCTGGAATGAGCAGTTCTTC. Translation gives CASSLTPGTAWNEQFF. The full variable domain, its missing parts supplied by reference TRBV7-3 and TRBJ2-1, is GAGVSQTPSNKVTEKGKYVELRCDPISGHTALYWYRQSLGQGPEFLIYFQGTGAADDSGLPNDRFFAVRPEGSVSTLKIQRTERGDSAVYLCASSLTPGTAWNEQFFGPGTRLTVL.

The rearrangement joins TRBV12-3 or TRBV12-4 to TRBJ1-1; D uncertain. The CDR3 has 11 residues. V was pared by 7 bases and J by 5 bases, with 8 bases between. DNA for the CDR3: TGTGCCAGCAAGTCGGGGACTGAAGCTTTCTTT. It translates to CASKSGTEAFF.

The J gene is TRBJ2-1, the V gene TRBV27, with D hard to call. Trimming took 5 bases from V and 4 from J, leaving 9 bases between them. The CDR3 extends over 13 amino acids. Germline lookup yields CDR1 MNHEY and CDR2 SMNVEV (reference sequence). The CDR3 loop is CASSITAYNEQFF. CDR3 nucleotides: TGTGCCAGCAGTATCACAGCGTACAATGAGCAGTTCTTC.